The clone carrying this T cell receptor beta chain was counted a single time. The data were taken from a study of T cell changes during pregnancy in multiple sclerosis. The germline gives CDR1 MNHEY, CDR2 SVGAGI. The J segment lost 8 bases and the V segment lost 5 bases, leaving 11 bases of the junction unmatched. The CDR3 has 15 residues. Repertoires were generated with immunoSEQ multiplex PCR, while TCRdb's copy carries only in-frame clones and drops some. The repertoire holds some 37,000 clones, about 90% seen once, with roughly an eighth in the top ten. The sequence was obtained from a female donor with multiple sclerosis, enrolled in a pregnancy study. This specimen was CD8+ T cells from peripheral blood mononuclear cells, taken after pregnancy. The chain carries TRBV6-5 and TRBJ2-1; 8 bases agree with TRBD1. The CDR3 reads CASSNQQGEAHEQFF. The CDR3 nucleotides are TGTGCCAGCAGTAACCAACAGGGGGAGGCACATGAGCAGTTCTTC.